This T cell receptor (beta chain) stems from a study of cytomegalovirus exposure and HLA in healthy donors. The overall study: Under 85% of 398 genotyped donors fell in the Caucasian-associated ancestry cluster. Notes on the study in general: In a later analysis, approximately 15,000 TCR beta sequences were associated with HLA alleles at 0.05 false discovery rate. Productive status was seen about 90% or about 30% of the time for most TCR beta V segments in an earlier analysis.

Primers included in the PCR were 60 Vbeta and 13 Jbeta primers. Profiling relied on immunoSEQ multiplex PCR, and the TCRdb table lists in-frame clones only, not all of them. The data hold roughly 120,000 clones, with 65% to 80% observed a single time. Concerning this clone itself: Its specificity is not known.

Sequences were obtained from PBMCs. This TCR was sampled from a man between 25 and 39 years old in good health and CMV-seropositive.

DNA of the CDR3: TGTGCCAGCAGTTTAGCTACAGGGGCGAGCTCCTACAATGAGCAGTTCTTC. Translated, it gives CASSLATGASSYNEQFF. This chain joins TRBV28 and TRBJ2-1; 7 bases fit TRBD1. Germline V CDR1 and CDR2: MDHEN, SYDVKM. The V gene end was trimmed by 2 bases and the J gene end by 0 bases; junction bases not matched to a gene: 7. This CDR3 region has 17 residues.